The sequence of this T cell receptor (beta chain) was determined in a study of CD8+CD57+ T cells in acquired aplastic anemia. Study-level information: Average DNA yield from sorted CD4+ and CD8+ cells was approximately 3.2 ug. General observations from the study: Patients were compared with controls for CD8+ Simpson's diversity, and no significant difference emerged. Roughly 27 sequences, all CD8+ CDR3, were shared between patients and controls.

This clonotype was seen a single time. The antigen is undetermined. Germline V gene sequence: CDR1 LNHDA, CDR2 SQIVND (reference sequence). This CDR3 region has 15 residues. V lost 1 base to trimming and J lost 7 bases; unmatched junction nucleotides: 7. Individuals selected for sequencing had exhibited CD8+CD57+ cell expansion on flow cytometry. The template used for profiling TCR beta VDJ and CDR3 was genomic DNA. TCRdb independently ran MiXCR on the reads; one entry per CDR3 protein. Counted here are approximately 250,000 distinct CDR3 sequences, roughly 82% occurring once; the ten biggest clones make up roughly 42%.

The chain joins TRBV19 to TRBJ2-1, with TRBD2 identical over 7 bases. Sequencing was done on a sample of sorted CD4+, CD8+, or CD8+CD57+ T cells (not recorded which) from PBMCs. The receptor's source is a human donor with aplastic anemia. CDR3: CASSIAGGSGNEQFF. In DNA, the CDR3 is TGTGCCAGTAGTATAGCGGGGGGATCCGGGAATGAGCAGTTCTTC. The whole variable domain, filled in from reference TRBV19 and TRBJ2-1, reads DGGITQSPKYLFRKEGQNVTLSCEQNLNHDAMYWYRQDPGQGLRLIYYSQIVNDFQKGDIAEGYSVSREKKESFPLTVTSAQKNPTAFYLCASSIAGGSGNEQFFGPGTRLTVL.